The 10 T cell receptor beta chains listed next were all sequenced from one sample in a study of early T cells in non-severe SARS-CoV-2 infection (dated by TCRdb to about 2021). Receptor amplification or capture employed 5' RACE. Sequencing instrument: NextSeq 500. The public sequencing data were trimmed at Q25 with fastp and processed into clonotypes with MiXCR by TCRdb, which kept only in-frame beta chains. Every distinct CDR3 protein forms one entry, paired with its most common genes and DNA. The sample table shows about 83,000 distinct CDR3 sequences, and more than 12% are seen once. The top ten clones comprise approximately 3.3% of the sample. Material: whole blood. These receptors were obtained from an adult who was a healthcare worker with PCR-confirmed SARS-CoV-2 infection or an uninfected control (not recorded which).

The chain has TRBV11-2 and TRBJ1-4; no firm D call. Between the trimmed V and J ends, which lost 5 bases and 2 bases, there was a span of 18 bases. CDR3 size: 17 residues. CDR1 is SGHAT and CDR2 is FQNNGV in the germline V gene. CDR3 loop: CASSPILGLGTNEKLFF. CDR3 sequence (DNA): TGTGCCAGCAGCCCCATTTTAGGGCTGGGGACTAATGAAAAACTGTTTTTT.

This clonotype was observed at least ten times. The chain uses TRBV27 and TRBJ2-1; 10 positions match TRBD2. V gave up 3 bases and J gave up 7 bases; unmatched junction bases: 6. The CDR3 is 15 residues long. Germline V gene lookup returns CDR1 MNHEY and CDR2 SMNVEV (reference sequence). CDR3 amino acids: CASSFWSGRGNEQFF. The DNA of the CDR3 is TGTGCCAGCAGTTTCTGGAGCGGGAGGGGTAATGAGCAGTTCTTC.

This chain joins TRBV29-1 and TRBJ1-1; no definite D call. The CDR3 extends over 11 amino acids. Between the trimmed V and J ends, which lost 6 bases and 5 bases, there was a span of 10 bases. Germline V gene data show CDR1 as SQVTM and CDR2 as ANQGSEA. CDR3 DNA sequence: TGCAGCGTCACCCCGGGGACTGAAGCTTTCTTT. This translates into CSVTPGTEAFF.

The CDR3 loop reads CASSVPGLAGGTDTQYF. CDR3 nucleotide sequence: TGTGCCAGCAGTGTACCGGGACTAGCGGGGGGAACAGATACGCAGTATTTT. The genes are TRBV12-3 or TRBV12-4 and TRBJ2-3; 15 bases match TRBD2. The CDR3 consists of 17 residues. Germline trimming cut 5 bases from V and 3 bases from J; bases unmatched to any gene: 6.

This clonotype was counted ten times or more. The rearrangement joins TRBV11-3 to TRBJ2-1, with D hard to call. The V end lost 5 bases, the J end lost 7 bases, and 9 bases lay between the germline ends. CDR3 length: 12 amino acids. Per germline, CDR1 SGHNT and CDR2 YENEEA. CDR3: CASSPLGNEQFF. As DNA, the CDR3 is TGTGCCAGCAGCCCCTTGGGTAATGAGCAGTTCTTC.

In regard to this clonotype: This may come from a read error, since a much larger clone is one base off. The chain uses TRBV27 and TRBJ2-7; 7 nucleotides align to TRBD2. Germline assignment: CDR1 MNHEY and CDR2 SMNVEV (reference sequence). The CDR3 is 13 amino acids. J lost 7 bases, V lost 7 bases, and 10 bases had no gene match. This CDR3 is CASKTSGKREQYF. The DNA of the CDR3 is TGTGCCAGCAAGACCAGCGGGAAGAGGGAGCAGTACTTC.

The chain links TRBV28 to TRBJ1-3, with D hard to call. Germline V gene sequence: CDR1 MDHEN, CDR2 SYDVKM. Trimming cost V 8 bases and J 0 bases, with 5 bases left between them. The CDR3 has 12 amino acids. The CDR3: CASASSGNTIYF. The DNA for the CDR3 is TGTGCCAGCGCGAGCTCTGGAAACACCATATATTTT. The whole variable domain, remainder taken from reference TRBV28 and TRBJ1-3, is DVKVTQSSRYLVKRTGEKVFLECVQDMDHENMFWYRQDPGLGLRLIYFSYDVKMKEKGDIPEGYSVSREKKERFSLILESASTNQTSMYLCASASSGNTIYFGEGSWLTVV.

V gene TRBV10-3 combines with J gene TRBJ1-3; 11 nucleotides align to TRBD1. This CDR3 is built from 16 residues. CDR1 and CDR2 from the germline V gene are ENHRY and SYGVKD. V lost 6 bases and J lost 0; bases outside the gene matches: 4. The CDR3 here is CAISRDRGYSGNTIYF. The CDR3 bases are TGTGCCATCAGCCGGGACAGGGGGTACTCTGGAAACACCATATATTTT.

As for this clonotype: A much larger clone lies one base from this, so it may be a read error. The chain combines TRBV10-1 with TRBJ1-1; D is undetermined. V gave up 4 bases and J gave up 6 bases, with 12 bases separating them. Germline V gene data show CDR1 as WNHNN and CDR2 as SYGVQD (reference sequence). This CDR3 region has 13 residues. This CDR3 is CASSGELRAEAFF. The DNA of the CDR3 is TGCGCCAGCAGTGGCGAGCTGAGGGCTGAAGCTTTCTTT.

This clonotype has ten or more counts. CDR3 in DNA: TGCAGCGTTGAGAGGACAGGGGGAGCAGGGGAGCTGTTTTTT. Its translation is CSVERTGGAGELFF. The rearrangement uses TRBV29-1 and TRBJ2-2, with 10 bases that match TRBD1. Germline assignment: CDR1 SQVTM and CDR2 ANQGSEA. With 3 bases clipped from V and 8 bases from J, the junction kept 6 bases outside the gene matches. CDR3 length equals 14 residues.